This T cell receptor beta chain comes out of a study of shared clonotypes between healthy human individuals. V dropped 0 bases and J dropped 1 base, with 11 bases sitting between them. There are 15 residues in the CDR3. Germline loops: CDR1 SGDLS, CDR2 YYNGEE. Libraries were prepared by immunoSEQ multiplex PCR; TCRdb keeps only in-frame clonotypes and omits some of them. The profile shows about 1.5 million clones, 95% to 99% of them singletons. What was sequenced was naive CD4+ T cells sorted from blood. Stated subset: CD45RA+ positively selected. The V call is TRBV9, the J call TRBJ2-7; unclear D gene. The sequence was obtained from a man younger than 40 in good health. The CDR3 nucleotides are TGTGCCAGCAGCGTAGATATAGGCGAATCCTACGAGCAGTACTTC. It specifies CASSVDIGESYEQYF.